This TCR beta chain was recovered during a study of post-analysis software for immune sequencing data. Across the study: As for disease course, relapsing-remitting, secondary progressive and progressive-relapsing multiple sclerosis were all included.

General observations from the study: Controls significantly exceeded multiple sclerosis patients in normalized Chao1 diversity. F measure showed strong co-clustering of same-batch samples.

Presence of unique molecular identifiers characterized the TCR beta cDNA libraries. Yield was roughly 500,000 cDNA molecules from around 1 to 9.1 million T cells. TCRdb used MiXCR to reprocess the PCR reads, holding one entry per CDR3 protein. The data contain hundreds of thousands of distinct CDR3 sequences, roughly 45% of them singletons. Remarks on this clonotype: What it recognizes is unknown.

The receptor comes from a girl aged 5 to 17 with multiple sclerosis. Material: blood.

The CDR3 protein is CASSFYAGEDEQFF. DNA of the CDR3: TGTGCCAGCAGTTTTTACGCGGGAGAAGATGAGCAGTTCTTC. The chain recombines TRBV12-3 or TRBV12-4 with TRBJ2-1; 7 bases are shared with TRBD2. After removal of 3 bases from V and 8 bases from J, the junction contained 7 bases not matched to a gene. The CDR3 is made up of 14 amino acids.